This TCR beta chain emerged from a study of siplizumab effects on memory and regulatory T cells. This clone has more than one count but fewer than ten. Profiled with immunoSEQ multiplex PCR; TCRdb holds only in-frame clones, not every one. Of roughly 110,000 clones listed, just under 95% are singletons. Germline CDR1 and CDR2: LNHDA and SQIVND (reference sequence). V lost 3 bases, J lost 4 bases, and 15 bases lay in between. There are 16 residues in the CDR3. The chain joins TRBV19 to TRBJ2-2; tentatively, D is TRBD2 (7 bases). Sequencing was carried out using non-Treg CD4+ T cells sorted from blood. This clonotype was obtained from a human donor in good health. This CDR3 is CASSIGGGGSTGELFF. For the CDR3, the DNA is TGTGCCAGTAGTATCGGCGGGGGCGGTAGCACCGGGGAGCTGTTTTTT.